This TCR beta chain is drawn from a study of blood T cell repertoires in COVID-19. Study-wide context: The cDNA or gDNA used as material had been derived from T cells, B-cell-depleted T cells, or PBMCs.

Per the original methods: Estimation of nucleated cell counts was performed using reference gene primer amplification. Sequencing used immunoSEQ multiplex PCR; TCRdb keeps in-frame clones, though not all of them. V and J calls and clone size follow that table, whereas D and trimming were derived from the DNA. Of around 400,000 clones in the sample, 83% were seen once. The trim removed 0 bases at V and 7 bases at J, leaving 12 bases unmatched. From germline, CDR1 is MGHRA and CDR2 YSYEKL. There are 19 residues in the CDR3. Clinical histories supplied by participants themselves formed the basis of cohort assignment. Symptom resolution, clearance, or two negative PCRs marked the recovered donors of Cohort 3.

Input material: PBMCs or T cells enriched from blood (not recorded which). The chain couples TRBV4-1 to TRBJ1-4; 12 bases match TRBD1. This receptor was taken from a woman in her forties or fifties who had recovered from COVID-19. This CDR3 is CASSQDGGQGAVIGEKLFF. CDR3 bases: TGCGCCAGCAGCCAAGACGGGGGACAGGGGGCGGTCATTGGTGAAAAACTGTTTTTT.